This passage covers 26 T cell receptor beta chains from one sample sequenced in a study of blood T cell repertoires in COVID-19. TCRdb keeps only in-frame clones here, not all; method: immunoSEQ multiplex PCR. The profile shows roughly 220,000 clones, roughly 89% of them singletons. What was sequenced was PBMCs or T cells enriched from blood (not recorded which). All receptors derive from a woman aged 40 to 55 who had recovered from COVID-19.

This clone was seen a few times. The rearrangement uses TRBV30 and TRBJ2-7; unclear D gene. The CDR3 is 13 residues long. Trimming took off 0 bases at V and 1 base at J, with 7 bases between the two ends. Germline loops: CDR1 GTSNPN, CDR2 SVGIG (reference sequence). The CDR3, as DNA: TGTGCCTGGAGTGTAGAGGCTTCCTACGAGCAGTACTTC. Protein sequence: CAWSVEASYEQYF.

DNA for the CDR3: TGTGCCAGCAGTGAAGCCCCAGGCTATAGCAATCAGCCCCAGCATTTT. It yields the protein CASSEAPGYSNQPQHF. This chain links TRBV6-1 with TRBJ1-5; D call uncertain. CDR1 is MNHNS and CDR2 is SASEGT in the germline V gene. The CDR3 totals 16 residues. Trimming took 0 bases from V and 0 from J, leaving 9 bases between them.

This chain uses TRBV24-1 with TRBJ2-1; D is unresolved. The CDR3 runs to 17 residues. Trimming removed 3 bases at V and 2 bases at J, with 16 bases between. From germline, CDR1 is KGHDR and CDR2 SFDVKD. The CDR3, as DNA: TGTGCCACCAGTGATCCTCGGAGAGACCGCACCTACAATGAGCAGTTCTTC. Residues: CATSDPRRDRTYNEQFF.

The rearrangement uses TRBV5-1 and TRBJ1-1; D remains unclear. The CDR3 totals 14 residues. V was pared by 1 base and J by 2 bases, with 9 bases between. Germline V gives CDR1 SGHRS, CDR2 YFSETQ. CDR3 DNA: TGCGCCAGCAGCTTGATAAATTCTAACACTGAAGCTTTCTTT. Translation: CASSLINSNTEAFF. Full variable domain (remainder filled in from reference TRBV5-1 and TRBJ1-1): KAGVTQTPRYLIKTRGQQVTLSCSPISGHRSVSWYQQTPGQGLQFLFEYFSETQRNKGNFPGRFSGRQFSNSRSEMNVSTLELGDSALYLCASSLINSNTEAFFGQGTRLTVV.

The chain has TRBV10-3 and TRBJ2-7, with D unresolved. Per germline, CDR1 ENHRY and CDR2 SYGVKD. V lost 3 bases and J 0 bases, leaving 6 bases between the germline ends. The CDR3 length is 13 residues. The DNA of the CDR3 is TGTGCCATCAGTGATTGGAGCTCCTACGAGCAGTACTTC. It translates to CAISDWSSYEQYF.

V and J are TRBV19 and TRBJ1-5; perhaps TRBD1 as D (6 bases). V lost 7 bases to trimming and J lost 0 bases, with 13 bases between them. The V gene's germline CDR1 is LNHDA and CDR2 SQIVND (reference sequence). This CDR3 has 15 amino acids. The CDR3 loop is CASTIGGISNQPQHF. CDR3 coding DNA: TGTGCCAGTACCATAGGGGGAATTAGCAATCAGCCCCAGCATTTT.

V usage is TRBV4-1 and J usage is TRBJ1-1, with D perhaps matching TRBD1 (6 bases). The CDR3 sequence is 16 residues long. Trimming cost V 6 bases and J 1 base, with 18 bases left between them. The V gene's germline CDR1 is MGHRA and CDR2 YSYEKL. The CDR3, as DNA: TGCGCCAGCAGACCTATCAAACAGGGTGAGAACACTGAAGCTTTCTTT. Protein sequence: CASRPIKQGENTEAFF.

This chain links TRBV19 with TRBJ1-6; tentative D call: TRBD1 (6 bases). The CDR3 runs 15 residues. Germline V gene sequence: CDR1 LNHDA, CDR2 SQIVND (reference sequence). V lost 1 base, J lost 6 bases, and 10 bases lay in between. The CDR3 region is CASSIVGDINSPLHF. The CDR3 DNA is TGTGCCAGTAGTATAGTAGGGGACATTAATTCACCCCTCCACTTT.

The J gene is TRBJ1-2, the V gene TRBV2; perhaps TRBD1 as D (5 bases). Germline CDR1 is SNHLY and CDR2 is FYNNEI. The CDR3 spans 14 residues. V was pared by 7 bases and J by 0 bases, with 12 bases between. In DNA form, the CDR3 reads TGTGCCAGCATCAGAGACAGCACTAACTATGGCTACACCTTC. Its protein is CASIRDSTNYGYTF.

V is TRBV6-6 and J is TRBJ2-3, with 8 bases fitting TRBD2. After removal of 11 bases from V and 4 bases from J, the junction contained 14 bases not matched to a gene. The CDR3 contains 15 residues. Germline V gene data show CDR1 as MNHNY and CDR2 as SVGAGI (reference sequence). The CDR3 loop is CARRGGGRGADTQYF. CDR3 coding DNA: TGTGCCCGCCGGGGGGGCGGCCGGGGGGCAGATACGCAGTATTTT.

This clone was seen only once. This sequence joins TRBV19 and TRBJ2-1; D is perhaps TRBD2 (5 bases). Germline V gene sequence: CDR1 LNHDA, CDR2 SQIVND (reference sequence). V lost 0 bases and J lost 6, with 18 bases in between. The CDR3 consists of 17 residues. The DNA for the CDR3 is TGTGCCAGTAGTATAGAGAATGGGCGGGCAACTATCAATGAGCAGTTCTTC. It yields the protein CASSIENGRATINEQFF.

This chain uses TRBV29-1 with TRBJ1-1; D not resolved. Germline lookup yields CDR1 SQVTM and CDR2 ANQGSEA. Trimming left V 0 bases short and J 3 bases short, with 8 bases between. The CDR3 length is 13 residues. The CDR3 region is CSVEDEVHTEAFF. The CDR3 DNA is TGCAGCGTTGAAGATGAGGTCCACACTGAAGCTTTCTTT.

CDR3 region: CASSHGEKDSPSTDTQYF. The DNA for the CDR3 is TGTGCCAGCAGCCACGGAGAAAAGGACTCCCCTAGCACAGATACGCAGTATTTT. The V and J genes are TRBV3-1 (or the pseudogene TRBV3-2) and TRBJ2-3; D is perhaps TRBD2 (5 bases). Trimming pared 3 bases from V and 0 bases from J, leaving 19 bases between. The CDR3 has 18 amino acids. Germline CDR1 reads LGHDT; CDR2 reads YNNKEL (reference sequence).

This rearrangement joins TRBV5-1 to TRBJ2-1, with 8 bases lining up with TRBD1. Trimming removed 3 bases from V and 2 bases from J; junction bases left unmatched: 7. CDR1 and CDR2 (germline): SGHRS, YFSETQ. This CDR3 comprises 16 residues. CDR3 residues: CASSSGQGGPYNEQFF. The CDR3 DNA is TGCGCCAGCAGCTCAGGACAGGGTGGCCCCTACAATGAGCAGTTCTTC.

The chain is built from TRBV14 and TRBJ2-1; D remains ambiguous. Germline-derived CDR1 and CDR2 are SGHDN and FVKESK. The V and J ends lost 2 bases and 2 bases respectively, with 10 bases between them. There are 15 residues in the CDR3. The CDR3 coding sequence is TGTGCCAGCAGCCAAAATAGGAGCCCCTACAATGAGCAGTTCTTC. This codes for CASSQNRSPYNEQFF.

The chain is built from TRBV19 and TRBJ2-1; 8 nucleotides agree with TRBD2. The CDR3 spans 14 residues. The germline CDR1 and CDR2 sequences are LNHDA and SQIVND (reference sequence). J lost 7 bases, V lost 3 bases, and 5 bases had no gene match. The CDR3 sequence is CASSMGLEGNEQFF. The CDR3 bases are TGTGCCAGTAGTATGGGACTAGAGGGGAATGAGCAGTTCTTC.

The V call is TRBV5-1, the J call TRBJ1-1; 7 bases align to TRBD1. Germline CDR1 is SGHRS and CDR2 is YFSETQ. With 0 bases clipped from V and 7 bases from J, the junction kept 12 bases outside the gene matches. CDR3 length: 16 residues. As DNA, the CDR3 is TGCGCCAGCAGCTTGGGGCTGGGGACAGTAGGGGGTGAAGCTTTCTTT. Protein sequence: CASSLGLGTVGGEAFF.

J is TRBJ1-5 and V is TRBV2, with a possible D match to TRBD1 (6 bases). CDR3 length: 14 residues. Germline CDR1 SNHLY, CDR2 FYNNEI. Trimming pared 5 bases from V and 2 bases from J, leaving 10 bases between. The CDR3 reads CASSLDSGNQPQHF. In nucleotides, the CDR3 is TGTGCCAGCAGTTTGGACAGTGGCAATCAGCCCCAGCATTTT.

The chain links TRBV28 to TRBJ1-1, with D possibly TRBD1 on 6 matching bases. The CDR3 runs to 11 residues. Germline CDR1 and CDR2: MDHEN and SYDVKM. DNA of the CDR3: TGTGCGTCAGGGGTGAACACTGAAGCTTTCTTT. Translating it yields CASGVNTEAFF.

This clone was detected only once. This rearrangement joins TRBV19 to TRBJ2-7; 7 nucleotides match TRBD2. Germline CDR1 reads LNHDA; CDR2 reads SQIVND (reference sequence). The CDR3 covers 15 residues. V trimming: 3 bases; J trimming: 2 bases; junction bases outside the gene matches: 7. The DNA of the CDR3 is TGTGCCAGTAGTATGGGCGGGAGTAGGACCTACGAGCAGTACTTC. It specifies CASSMGGSRTYEQYF.

CDR3 sequence reads: CASSRQGAAGYTF. CDR3 in DNA: TGTGCCAGCAGCCGACAGGGGGCGGCTGGCTACACCTTC. The V call is TRBV5-4, the J call TRBJ1-2, with 10 bases that match TRBD1. This CDR3 is built from 13 residues. The trim removed 4 bases at V and 7 bases at J, leaving 4 bases unmatched. Per the germline V gene, CDR1 is SGHNT and CDR2 is YYREEE (reference sequence).

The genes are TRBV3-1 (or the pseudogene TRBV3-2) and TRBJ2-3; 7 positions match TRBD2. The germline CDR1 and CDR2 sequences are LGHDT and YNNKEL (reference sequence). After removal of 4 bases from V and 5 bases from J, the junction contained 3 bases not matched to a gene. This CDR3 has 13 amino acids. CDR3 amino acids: CASSPPGGDTQYF. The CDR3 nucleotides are TGTGCCAGCAGCCCCCCGGGGGGAGATACGCAGTATTTT.

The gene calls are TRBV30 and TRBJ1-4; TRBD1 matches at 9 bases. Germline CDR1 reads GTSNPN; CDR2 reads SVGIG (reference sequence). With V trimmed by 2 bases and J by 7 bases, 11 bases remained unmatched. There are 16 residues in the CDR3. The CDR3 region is CAWSSGQGIFGEKLFF. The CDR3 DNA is TGTGCCTGGAGTTCGGGACAGGGCATCTTTGGTGAAAAACTGTTTTTT.

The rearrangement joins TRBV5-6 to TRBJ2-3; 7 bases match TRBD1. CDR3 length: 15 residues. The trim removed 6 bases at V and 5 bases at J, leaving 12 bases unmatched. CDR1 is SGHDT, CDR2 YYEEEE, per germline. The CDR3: CASTLPHRGVDTQYF. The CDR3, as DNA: TGTGCCAGCACCCTTCCCCACAGGGGAGTAGATACGCAGTATTTT.

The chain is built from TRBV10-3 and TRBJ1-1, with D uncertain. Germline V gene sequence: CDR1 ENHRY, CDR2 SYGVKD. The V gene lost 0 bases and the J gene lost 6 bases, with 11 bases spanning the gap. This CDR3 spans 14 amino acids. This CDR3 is CAISESRNTAEAFF. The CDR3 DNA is TGTGCCATCAGTGAGTCCAGAAATACAGCTGAAGCTTTCTTT.

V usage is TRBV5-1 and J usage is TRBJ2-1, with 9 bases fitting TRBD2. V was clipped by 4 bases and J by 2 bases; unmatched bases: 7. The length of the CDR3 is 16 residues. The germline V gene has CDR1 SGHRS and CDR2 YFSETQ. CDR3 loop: CASSQIAGAAYNEQFF. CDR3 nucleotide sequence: TGCGCCAGCAGCCAGATAGCGGGAGCCGCCTACAATGAGCAGTTCTTC.